This T cell receptor (beta chain) was identified in a study of shared clonotypes between healthy human individuals. About the study: Used for every donor were three CD4 naive, three CD4 memory, two CD8 naive and one CD8 memory plate.

Those who donated, Caucasian adults without exception, all lived in Nashville, Tennessee. From CD4+ cells came CD45RA+ naive and CD45RA-negative memory subsets. V was trimmed by 4 bases and J by 0 bases, leaving 11 bases between them. Germline values: CDR1 MGHRA, CDR2 YSYEKL. There are 15 residues in the CDR3. Study-level results: The study's rarefaction showed incomplete sorted-subset sequencing despite large depth.

In this sample, this clone turned up once. Its antigen is undetermined. Produced via immunoSEQ multiplex PCR; TCRdb's table is partial and in-frame only. Of 2.5 million or so clones in the sample, over 85% were seen once. This receptor was obtained from a man aged 18-30 years in good health. The specimen sequenced was naive CD4+ T cells sorted from blood. The subset was: CD45RA+ positively selected. The V gene is TRBV4-1, the J gene TRBJ2-3; the D gene is possibly TRBD1 (5 bases). The DNA of the CDR3 is TGCGCCAGCAGCCTCCAGGGTACTAGCACAGATACGCAGTATTTT. It is translated as CASSLQGTSTDTQYF.